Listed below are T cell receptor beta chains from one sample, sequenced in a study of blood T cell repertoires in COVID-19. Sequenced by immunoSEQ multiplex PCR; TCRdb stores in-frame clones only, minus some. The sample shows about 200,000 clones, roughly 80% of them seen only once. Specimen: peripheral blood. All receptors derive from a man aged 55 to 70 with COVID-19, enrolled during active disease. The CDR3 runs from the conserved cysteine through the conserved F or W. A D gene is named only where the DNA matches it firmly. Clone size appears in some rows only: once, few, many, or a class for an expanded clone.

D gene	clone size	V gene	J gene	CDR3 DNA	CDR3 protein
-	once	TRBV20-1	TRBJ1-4	TGCAGTGCTAGTCGGTACGACAAAAGTGAAAAACTGTTTTTT	CSASRYDKSEKLFF
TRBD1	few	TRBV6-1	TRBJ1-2	TGTGCCAGCAGTGGACCCCCGGGACAGGGTGGGGATGGCTACACCTTC	CASSGPPGQGGDGYTF
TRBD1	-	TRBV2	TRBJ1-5	TGTGCCAGCAGTCCACAGGGGCCCAATCAGCCCCAGCATTTT	CASSPQGPNQPQHF
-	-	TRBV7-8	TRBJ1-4	TGTGCCAGCAGCTTGGGGCAGCCTAATGAAAAACTGTTTTTT	CASSLGQPNEKLFF
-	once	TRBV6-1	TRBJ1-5	TGTGCCAGCAGTGAAGACAGGGCAAGGCCCCAGCATTTT	CASSEDRARPQHF
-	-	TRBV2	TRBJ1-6	TGTGCCAGCAGACCAAGAGACTATAATTCACCCCTCCACTTT	CASRPRDYNSPLHF
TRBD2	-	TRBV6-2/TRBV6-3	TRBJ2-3	TGTGCCAGCAGTTACCGTAAAGCGGGAGGCCCCTCAGATACGCAGTATTTT	CASSYRKAGGPSDTQYF
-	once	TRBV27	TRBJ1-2	TGTGCCAGCAGTTTGTCCGGGACACGGGGCTACACCTTC	CASSLSGTRGYTF
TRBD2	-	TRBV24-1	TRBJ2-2	TGTGCCACCAGTGTACTAGCGGTGAACACCGGGGAGCTGTTTTTT	CATSVLAVNTGELFF
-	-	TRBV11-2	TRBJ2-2	TGTGCCAGCAGCTCATTGCCTTTGAGACAGGCGAACACCGGGGAGCTGTTTTTT	CASSSLPLRQANTGELFF
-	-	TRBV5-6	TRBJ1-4	TGTGCCAGCAGCCTAAAACAGGGTGGAGGTGAAAAACTGTTTTTT	CASSLKQGGGEKLFF
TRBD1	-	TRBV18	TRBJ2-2	TGTGCCAGCACCCTTTCGGACAGGGGCGGGAACACCGGGGAGCTGTTTTTT	CASTLSDRGGNTGELFF
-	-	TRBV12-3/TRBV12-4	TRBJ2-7	TGTGCCAGCTCCAGGGGAAGCGAGCAGTACTTC	CASSRGSEQYF
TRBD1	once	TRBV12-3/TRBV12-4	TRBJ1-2	TGTGCCAGCAGTCGGGACAGTCTCCATGGCTACACCTTC	CASSRDSLHGYTF
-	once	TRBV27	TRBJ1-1	TGTGCCAGCAGTTTTCCGCGGGGTGAAGCTTTCTTT	CASSFPRGEAFF
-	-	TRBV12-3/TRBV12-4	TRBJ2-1	TGTGCCAGCAGTTTTGGAGATTACAATGAGCAGTTCTTC	CASSFGDYNEQFF
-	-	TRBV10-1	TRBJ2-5	TGCGCCAGCAGCTCTTCTTACCAAGAGACCCAGTACTTC	CASSSSYQETQYF
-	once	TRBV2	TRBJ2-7	TGTGCCAGCAGTACAGGGATTGATTACGAGCAGTACTTC	CASSTGIDYEQYF
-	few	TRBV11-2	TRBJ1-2	TGTGCCAGCAGCTTAGATCCAGGTGCCGGCTACACCTTC	CASSLDPGAGYTF
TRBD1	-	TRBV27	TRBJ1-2	TGTGCCAGCAGTTGGGGACAGGGATACGGCTACACCTTC	CASSWGQGYGYTF
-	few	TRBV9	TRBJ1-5	TGTGCCAGCAGCCCGGACGGGGGATATGGCAATCAGCCCCAGCATTTT	CASSPDGGYGNQPQHF